The following is a T cell receptor (beta chain) sequence with its context. Its antigen is still unknown. The V and J ends lost 2 bases and 6 bases respectively, with 10 bases between them. Germline values: CDR1 SGHTA, CDR2 FQGNSA. The CDR3 is made up of 13 amino acids. The sample originates from a study of response to subunit inactivated influenza vaccine. Via MiXCR, TCRdb re-called the RT-PCR reads, giving one row per CDR3 protein. The profile shows over 400,000 distinct CDR3 sequences, around 13% of them singletons. Study findings and constraints: The authors put forward the suggestion that each seasonal influenza vaccination may bring in only a limited number of new T cells.

The chain recombines TRBV7-2 with TRBJ1-2; D is uncertain. This specimen consisted of PBMCs from blood, obtained roughly 46 days after vaccination. The source of this sequence is a man aged 45-65 years who received an inactivated influenza vaccine. CDR3 sequence reads: CASSLNFPDGYTF. DNA for the CDR3: TGTGCCAGCAGCTTAAATTTTCCAGATGGCTACACCTTC.